This TCR beta chain was retrieved from a study of cytomegalovirus exposure and HLA in healthy donors. Study context: The 100 million to 120 million unique TCR beta sequences, from some 170 million T cells, were found by an earlier analysis.

The CDR3 contains 15 residues. Per the germline V gene, CDR1 is MNHEY and CDR2 is SVGAGI. The V gene lost 1 base and the J gene lost 2 bases, with 8 bases spanning the gap. Healthy people donating bone marrow made up the donors. PCR primers comprised 60 Vbeta and 13 Jbeta primers. Only in-frame clones appear in the TCRdb table, and some are missing; sequencing was by immunoSEQ multiplex PCR. This table holds some 180,000 clones, around 80% found once. In regard to this clone: The target antigen is unknown.

Study-level results: Highest at DRB1 and lowest at HLA-C, TCR association rates differed among HLA loci in a later analysis. Further analysis was carried out later, and it showed several of the most significant clusters appearing linked to common viral pathogens.

This clonotype was obtained from a girl under 18 in good health and CMV-seropositive. V gene TRBV6-5 combines with J gene TRBJ2-2; D gene ambiguous. Input material: PBMCs. This chain's CDR3 is CASSYFLANTGELFF. The CDR3 DNA sequence: TGTGCCAGCAGTTACTTTTTGGCTAACACCGGGGAGCTGTTTTTT.